This TCR beta chain was recorded in a study of regulatory T cells in long-lasting Graves disease. General study findings and limits: Newly diagnosed disease favored TRBV20-1 and TRBJ2-1 over persistent disease.

CDR3 regions were amplified by Arm-PCR using iRepertoire HTBI primers to build TCR beta libraries. TCRdb reprocessed the multiplex PCR reads via MiXCR and lists one record per CDR3 protein. This table has 350,000 to 550,000 distinct CDR3 sequences, approximately 14% appearing once. In this sample, this clonotype turned up a few times. Its antigen is not known. After removal of 5 bases from V and 4 bases from J, the junction contained 11 bases not matched to a gene. The CDR3 has 15 residues. Germline assignment: CDR1 MNHEY and CDR2 SMNVEV (reference sequence). This sample's time point: newly diagnosed GD, antithyroid drugs for less than 3 months. RNA extracted from PBMCs served as the sequencing template. The sample was also reused in another study, on T cells in Graves' hyperthyroidism and ophthalmopathy.

V and J are TRBV27 and TRBJ2-7; 7 nucleotides line up with TRBD2. Material: peripheral blood mononuclear cells (PBMCs), obtained at new diagnosis, from a patient treated with antithyroid drugs. This TCR was recovered from a woman aged 45-65 years with Graves disease. The CDR3 bases are TGTGCCAGCAGTCCACCCCTCAGCGGGAAATACGAGCAGTACTTC. This encodes CASSPPLSGKYEQYF.